The 30 T cell receptor beta chains reported below all come from one sample, sequenced in a study of control samples from healthy donors and cancer patients. Clones were sequenced by immunoSEQ multiplex PCR, and TCRdb holds only the in-frame ones, with some missing. Seen here are approximately 87,000 clones, roughly 91% observed once, and the top ten hold approximately 15%. Specimen: blood. The receptors originated from a man aged 50 to 60 in good health.

The chain combines TRBV5-6 with TRBJ1-3, with D maybe TRBD1 (5 bases). Trimming took 2 bases from V and 0 from J, leaving 6 bases between them. CDR1 and CDR2 (germline): SGHDT, YYEEEE. The CDR3 spans 14 residues. DNA for the CDR3: TGTGCCAGCAGCTTTGACAGCTCTGGAAACACCATATATTTT. This translates into CASSFDSSGNTIYF.

This chain links TRBV27 with TRBJ1-1; possible D gene TRBD1, 5 bases. V was trimmed by 7 bases and J by 4 bases, leaving 28 bases between them. The germline V gene encodes CDR1 MNHEY and CDR2 SMNVEV (reference sequence). The CDR3 is 18 residues long. Written as DNA, the CDR3 is TGTGCCAGCATTCGCCGTGGGAGGGGATTAAGATTTGGCACTGAAGCTTTCTTT. The encoded protein is CASIRRGRGLRFGTEAFF.

The V and J genes are TRBV5-1 and TRBJ2-3; 11 nucleotides align to TRBD2. The CDR3 consists of 17 residues. CDR1 is SGHRS and CDR2 is YFSETQ in the germline V gene. Trimming at V came to 2 bases and at J to 2 bases, leaving 7 bases not matched to a gene. CDR3 residues: CASSFTSGGDFTDTQYF. CDR3 coding DNA: TGCGCCAGCAGCTTCACTAGCGGGGGCGATTTCACAGATACGCAGTATTTT.

This chain connects TRBV9 to TRBJ1-2, with TRBD1 identical over 7 bases. CDR1 SGDLS and CDR2 YYNGEE come from the germline V gene. The CDR3 is 13 amino acids. The V and J ends lost 5 bases and 6 bases, in that order; junction bases with no gene match: 7. Here the CDR3 DNA reads TGTGCCAGCAGTGGGACAGCCCCGGATGGCTACACCTTC. Protein sequence: CASSGTAPDGYTF.

The rearrangement uses TRBV5-4 and TRBJ2-7, with TRBD2 matching over 8 bases. V shed 4 bases, J shed 2 bases, and the junction held 11 bases outside the gene matches. The CDR3 totals 16 residues. In germline, CDR1 is SGHNT, CDR2 YYREEE (reference sequence). CDR3 in amino acids: CASSPDSGGFPYEQYF. The CDR3 DNA sequence: TGTGCCAGCAGCCCGGATTCGGGGGGGTTCCCCTACGAGCAGTACTTC.

Here the CDR3 reads CAISETGTGVANTIYF. CDR3 DNA: TGTGCCATCAGTGAGACCGGGACAGGGGTAGCAAACACCATATATTTT. The chain employs TRBV10-3 and TRBJ1-3; 10 bases are shared with TRBD1. The V and J ends lost 2 bases and 6 bases, in that order; junction bases with no gene match: 7. This CDR3 contains 16 residues. Germline CDR1 is ENHRY and CDR2 is SYGVKD.

Concerning this clone: Other DNA variants within this sample encode the same CDR3. This sequence joins TRBV19 and TRBJ2-6; the D is unclear. The CDR3 length is 14 residues. V was shortened by 4 bases and J by 0 bases, with 4 bases between the two germline ends. Germline V gene data show CDR1 as LNHDA and CDR2 as SQIVND (reference sequence). The CDR3: CASSTGSGANVLTF. DNA for the CDR3: TGTGCCAGTAGTACGGGCTCTGGGGCCAACGTCCTGACTTTC.

The V gene is TRBV5-1, the J gene TRBJ1-6; no definite D call. CDR1 and CDR2 from the germline V gene are SGHRS and YFSETQ. V was shortened by 4 bases and J by 10 bases, with 15 bases between the two germline ends. This CDR3 region has 14 residues. The CDR3 reads CASSAEIGVSPLHF. DNA for the CDR3: TGCGCCAGCAGCGCTGAAATCGGGGTCTCACCCCTCCACTTT.

This clone appeared a few times. This chain uses TRBV9 with TRBJ2-3; D is possibly TRBD2 (7 bases). This CDR3 is 16 amino acids long. V shed 4 bases and J shed 2 bases, with 17 bases lying between them. Germline V lookup: CDR1 SGDLS, CDR2 YYNGEE. The CDR3, as DNA: TGTGCCAGCAGCATCACAGGGAGGGGGGCCACAGATACGCAGTATTTT. This translates into CASSITGRGATDTQYF.

The CDR3 DNA is TGTGCCAGCAGCCGGGGACTTCTAACACATGGCTACACCTTC. Translation: CASSRGLLTHGYTF. This chain joins TRBV3-1 (or the pseudogene TRBV3-2) and TRBJ1-2; possibly TRBD1 for D (5 bases). Germline V gene lookup returns CDR1 LGHDT and CDR2 YNNKEL (reference sequence). This CDR3 region has 14 residues. Trimming removed 4 bases at V and 6 bases at J, with 15 bases between.

J is TRBJ1-5 and V is TRBV6-5, with D uncertain. Germline CDR1 MNHEY, CDR2 SVGAGI. Trimming took off 2 bases at V and 6 bases at J, with 8 bases between the two ends. The CDR3 has 13 residues. CDR3 loop: CASSYEEGQPQHF. CDR3 nucleotide sequence: TGTGCCAGCAGTTACGAGGAGGGTCAGCCCCAGCATTTT.

This chain uses TRBV3-1 (or the pseudogene TRBV3-2) with TRBJ2-7, with 11 bases matching TRBD2. Germline assignment: CDR1 LGHDT and CDR2 YNNKEL (reference sequence). Trimming at V came to 6 bases and at J to 4 bases, leaving 8 bases not matched to a gene. CDR3 length equals 15 residues. CDR3 DNA: TGTGCCAGCAGTCTTATAGCGGGGGGGAAATACGAGCAGTACTTC. Protein: CASSLIAGGKYEQYF.

The chain is built from TRBV6-6 and TRBJ1-5, with D possibly matching TRBD1 (6 bases). The CDR3 consists of 16 residues. Germline V gene data show CDR1 as MNHNY and CDR2 as SVGAGI (reference sequence). V gave up 3 bases and J gave up 6 bases, with 18 bases separating them. Here the CDR3 reads CASSYSPEDSGQPQHF. CDR3 DNA sequence: TGTGCCAGCAGTTATTCGCCGGAGGACAGCGGTCAGCCCCAGCATTTT.

The chain links TRBV18 to TRBJ1-1; D unclear. Trimming shortened V by 3 bases and J by 1 base, and 6 bases separated the two germline ends. CDR3 length: 13 residues. Germline V gene data show CDR1 as KGHSH and CDR2 as LQKENI. CDR3 protein: CASSPKRNTEAFF. The CDR3 DNA is TGTGCCAGCTCACCCAAGAGGAACACTGAAGCTTTCTTT.

V gene TRBV9 combines with J gene TRBJ2-2; D not certain. Germline V gene data show CDR1 as SGDLS and CDR2 as YYNGEE. There are 16 residues in the CDR3. The germline V and J ends were trimmed by 2 bases and 0 bases, with 11 bases remaining between them. CDR3 protein: CASSVGSFANTGELFF. CDR3 in DNA: TGTGCCAGCAGCGTTGGATCCTTCGCGAACACCGGGGAGCTGTTTTTT.

This chain links TRBV5-1 with TRBJ1-6, with a possible D match to TRBD1 (5 bases). The CDR3 length is 14 residues. The ends were cut back, 4 bases at V and 10 bases at J, with 15 bases in the middle. CDR1 is SGHRS, CDR2 YFSETQ, per germline. The CDR3 nucleotides are TGCGCCAGCAGCCGGGACCCGATGAACTCACCCCTCCACTTT. Its translation: CASSRDPMNSPLHF.

This chain uses TRBV19 with TRBJ1-2, with 8 bases lining up with TRBD1. Losses at the gene ends were 4 bases for V and 4 bases for J; bases not matched to a gene: 5. CDR1 is LNHDA, CDR2 SQIVND, per germline (reference sequence). CDR3 length: 14 amino acids. CDR3 nucleotides: TGTGCCAGTAGTACAGGACAGGGCCCCTATGGCTACACCTTC. Its translation: CASSTGQGPYGYTF. Using reference TRBV19 and TRBJ1-2 for the parts outside the CDR3, the full variable domain is DGGITQSPKYLFRKEGQNVTLSCEQNLNHDAMYWYRQDPGQGLRLIYYSQIVNDFQKGDIAEGYSVSREKKESFPLTVTSAQKNPTAFYLCASSTGQGPYGYTFGSGTRLTVV.

The chain joins TRBV12-3 or TRBV12-4 to TRBJ2-1, with D perhaps TRBD1 (5 bases). There are 13 residues in the CDR3. V was trimmed by 3 bases and J by 7 bases, leaving 10 bases between them. CDR3 amino acids: CASSFGHSNEQFF. The CDR3 region has the DNA TGTGCCAGCAGTTTCGGACACTCTAATGAGCAGTTCTTC.

The V and J genes are TRBV7-8 and TRBJ1-6; D is unresolved. Trimming left V 6 bases short and J 1 base short, with 10 bases between. Germline V gene data show CDR1 as SGHVS and CDR2 as FQNEAQ. The CDR3 is made up of 15 amino acids. CDR3 sequence reads: CASSPLGSYNSPLHF. The CDR3 DNA reads as TGTGCCAGCAGTCCCCTCGGTTCCTATAATTCACCCCTCCACTTT.

The J gene is TRBJ1-2, the V gene TRBV6-5; D gene unclear. Germline CDR1 and CDR2: MNHEY and SVGAGI. CDR3 length equals 15 residues. V lost 0 bases and J lost 8, with 16 bases in between. In nucleotides, the CDR3 is TGTGCCAGCAGTTACTCGATCAATGAGGGTTGGGGCTACACCTTC. Protein sequence: CASSYSINEGWGYTF.

V is TRBV5-1 and J is TRBJ2-7; 9 bases align to TRBD1. The V and J ends lost 2 bases and 4 bases, in that order; junction bases with no gene match: 7. CDR3 length equals 15 residues. Germline V gives CDR1 SGHRS, CDR2 YFSETQ. CDR3 protein: CASSLTGQGSYEQYF. In nucleotides, the CDR3 is TGCGCCAGCAGCTTAACGGGACAGGGTAGTTACGAGCAGTACTTC.

The chain employs TRBV12-3 or TRBV12-4 and TRBJ1-1; D uncertain. Trimming pared 6 bases from V and 2 bases from J, leaving 7 bases between. CDR3 length: 12 residues. CDR3 amino acids: CASSHTNTEAFF. Written as DNA, the CDR3 is TGTGCCAGCAGCCATACAAACACTGAAGCTTTCTTT.

The chain carries TRBV19 and TRBJ2-6; the match to TRBD1 covers 9 bases. The CDR3 has 17 amino acids. Germline lookup yields CDR1 LNHDA and CDR2 SQIVND (reference sequence). The ends lost 4 bases at V and 4 bases at J; junction bases unmatched: 8. The CDR3 DNA is TGTGCCAGTAGTAGAGGGACAGGGATGTTCGGGGCCAACGTCCTGACTTTC. Translating gives CASSRGTGMFGANVLTF.

V and J are TRBV6-5 and TRBJ1-3; D ambiguous. The V gene lost 8 bases and the J gene lost 2 bases, with 10 bases spanning the gap. The V gene's germline CDR1 is MNHEY and CDR2 SVGAGI. There are 13 residues in the CDR3. The CDR3 loop is CASLAAAGNTIYF. CDR3 sequence (DNA): TGTGCCAGCCTCGCGGCAGCTGGAAACACCATATATTTT.

V usage is TRBV5-1 and J usage is TRBJ2-3; D possibly corresponds to TRBD1 (6 bases). The CDR3 consists of 14 residues. V lost 4 bases and J lost 6, with 15 bases in between. Germline V gives CDR1 SGHRS, CDR2 YFSETQ. The CDR3 loop reads CASSPQGTRDTQYF. The CDR3 bases are TGCGCCAGCAGCCCACAGGGAACGAGGGATACGCAGTATTTT. Filled out from reference TRBV5-1 and TRBJ2-3, the complete variable domain reads KAGVTQTPRYLIKTRGQQVTLSCSPISGHRSVSWYQQTPGQGLQFLFEYFSETQRNKGNFPGRFSGRQFSNSRSEMNVSTLELGDSALYLCASSPQGTRDTQYFGPGTRLTVL.

This clone showed up just once. This sequence joins TRBV19 and TRBJ1-1, with 8 bases aligning to TRBD1. Germline lookup yields CDR1 LNHDA and CDR2 SQIVND (reference sequence). Trimming took 6 bases from V and 5 from J; bases not matched to a gene: 8. The CDR3 has 14 amino acids. The CDR3 loop is CASRQGALGTEAFF. The CDR3 region has the DNA TGTGCCAGTAGGCAGGGGGCGCTGGGAACTGAAGCTTTCTTT.

The chain joins TRBV12-5 to TRBJ1-2; D not resolved. The V and J ends lost 0 bases and 5 bases respectively, with 7 bases between them. This CDR3 has 13 residues. CDR1 and CDR2 from the germline V gene are LGHNT and FRNRAP. The CDR3 DNA sequence: TGTGCTAGTGGTTTGGTCGGGTCTTATGGCTACACCTTC. Protein sequence: CASGLVGSYGYTF.

V usage is TRBV30 and J usage is TRBJ1-5; the D gene is possibly TRBD1 (5 bases). From germline, CDR1 is GTSNPN and CDR2 SVGIG (reference sequence). This CDR3 is 16 amino acids long. V lost 0 bases and J lost 3, with 15 bases in between. The CDR3: CAWSVWGRRDNQPQHF. The CDR3 DNA is TGTGCCTGGAGTGTATGGGGCCGGAGAGACAATCAGCCCCAGCATTTT.

The chain couples TRBV5-4 to TRBJ2-7, with 7 bases matching TRBD1. V lost 10 bases, J lost 2 bases, and 9 bases stayed unmatched. This CDR3 region has 13 residues. Germline V gene sequence: CDR1 SGHNT, CDR2 YYREEE (reference sequence). This chain's CDR3 is CAWHGTATYEQYF. The CDR3, as DNA: TGTGCCTGGCACGGGACAGCAACCTACGAGCAGTACTTC.

The chain links TRBV11-2 to TRBJ2-1; TRBD2 is a possible D gene (5 bases). V was trimmed by 1 base and J by 5 bases, leaving 9 bases between them. Germline V gene lookup returns CDR1 SGHAT and CDR2 FQNNGV. The CDR3 has 14 residues. CDR3 bases: TGTGCCAGCAGCTTAGCGGGGTTTAACAATGAGCAGTTCTTC. This encodes CASSLAGFNNEQFF.